This T cell receptor (beta chain) was sequenced during a study of post-analysis software for immune sequencing data. TCR beta cDNA libraries had unique molecular identifiers. TCRdb re-called the PCR reads through MiXCR, storing one row per CDR3 protein. Among 750,000 to 950,000 distinct CDR3 sequences listed, about 45% were seen once. The TCR was taken from a girl between 5 and 17 years old with multiple sclerosis. The sequencing sample was made of blood.

CDR3 bases: TGCAGCGTTGTCCGGGACAATGGGAACACCGGGGAGCTGTTTTTT. The encoded protein is CSVVRDNGNTGELFF. The rearrangement uses TRBV29-1 and TRBJ2-2; a possible D gene is TRBD1 (6 bases). The V gene's germline CDR1 is SQVTM and CDR2 ANQGSEA. With 4 bases removed from V and 1 base from J, the gap between germline ends came to 13 bases. The CDR3 loop spans 15 amino acids.